The 15 T cell receptor beta chains in this list originate from one sample, sequenced in a study of metastatic and nonmetastatic thyroid tumors. No patient received treatment before thyroid surgery. TCRdb re-clonotyped the PCR reads via MiXCR. The table records over 25,000 clones, 15% of them present only once. The sample consisted of blood. The receptors originated from a female donor with papillary thyroid cancer or a benign thyroid nodule (not recorded which). Some clones in this sample may be carry-over from other donors' samples.

The sample holds a few counts of this clone. The J gene is TRBJ2-5, the V gene TRBV19; D might be TRBD1 (5 bases). CDR3 length: 14 residues. Trimming removed 8 bases from V and 8 bases from J, with 21 bases in between. Germline V gives CDR1 LNHDA, CDR2 SQIVND (reference sequence). The CDR3 DNA is TGTGCCAGTTCTGAAGGGGCGCCAGCCAGTACCCAGTACTTC. Its protein product is CASSEGAPASTQYF.

This clone has at least ten counts. The V call is TRBV20-1, the J call TRBJ2-7; possible D gene TRBD2, 7 bases. This CDR3 region has 13 residues. The V gene's germline CDR1 is DFQATT and CDR2 SNEGSKA (reference sequence). The CDR3 spells CSGEGEAGYEQYF. CDR3 sequence (DNA): TGCAGCGGGGAGGGGGAGGCTGGCTACGAGCAGTACTTC.

The chain recombines TRBV14 with TRBJ2-3, with TRBD1 matching 9 bases. J lost 0 bases, V lost 4 bases, and 5 bases had no gene match. The germline gives CDR1 SGHDN, CDR2 FVKESK. The CDR3 runs to 16 residues. The chain's CDR3 is CASSPTGGWSTDTQYF. The CDR3 DNA sequence: TGTGCCAGCAGCCCCACAGGGGGCTGGAGCACAGATACGCAGTATTTT.

This clone came up many times. The chain links TRBV3-1 to TRBJ2-5; 7 bases fit TRBD2. The CDR3 is 13 amino acids. Germline V lookup: CDR1 LGHDT, CDR2 YNNKEL (reference sequence). V lost 4 bases, J lost 4 bases, and 3 bases stayed unmatched. The CDR3 DNA sequence: TGTGCCAGCAGCCGGACTAGGGTAGAGACCCAGTACTTC. Protein: CASSRTRVETQYF.

This clone was seen at least ten times. V is TRBV25-1 and J is TRBJ2-5, with a tentative D call TRBD2 (5 bases). V lost 0 bases and J lost 5, with 13 bases in between. The CDR3 has 15 amino acids. CDR1 is MGHDK, CDR2 SYGVNS, per germline. CDR3 sequence (DNA): TGTGCCAGCAGTGAATACGCGGGTCGGTGGGAGACCCAGTACTTC. Translating gives CASSEYAGRWETQYF.

This clone was counted at least ten times. The chain has TRBV28 and TRBJ1-2, with D perhaps matching TRBD1 (5 bases). CDR1 and CDR2 (germline): MDHEN, SYDVKM. V dropped 6 bases and J dropped 5 bases, with 10 bases sitting between them. There are 12 residues in the CDR3. CDR3 DNA sequence: TGTGCCAGCAGCCTCAGGGAATATGGCTACACCTTC. Encoded protein: CASSLREYGYTF.

This clone was found many times. The chain couples TRBV19 to TRBJ2-7; a weak D match, TRBD2 (6 bases). CDR3 length: 14 amino acids. V was pared by 5 bases and J by 0 bases, with 11 bases between. Germline assignment: CDR1 LNHDA and CDR2 SQIVND (reference sequence). DNA of the CDR3: TGTGCCAGTAGTCCTCGGGGAGGCTCCTACGAGCAGTACTTC. Its protein product is CASSPRGGSYEQYF.

This clone has at least ten counts. The chain carries TRBV14 and TRBJ2-1; 7 bases map to TRBD2. CDR1 is SGHDN and CDR2 is FVKESK in the germline V gene. The CDR3 runs to 14 residues. The V and J ends lost 5 bases and 6 bases, in that order; junction bases with no gene match: 7. This CDR3 reads CASSVRTSVNEQFF. DNA of the CDR3: TGTGCCAGCAGCGTACGGACTAGTGTCAATGAGCAGTTCTTC.

This clone was seen ten or more times. Its ends do not fully match the called genes, so a read error is possible. The chain joins TRBV27 to TRBJ2-1; TRBD1 might be the D (5 bases). The germline CDR1 and CDR2 sequences are MNHEY and SMNVEV (reference sequence). CDR3 length: 13 residues. The CDR3, as DNA: TGTGCCAGCAGTACCCGACAGCCCAATGCGCAGTTCTTC. Protein: CASSTRQPNAQFF.

This clone was observed at least ten times. This chain uses TRBV4-1 with TRBJ1-3; D uncertain. CDR3 length: 15 residues. The germline V gene encodes CDR1 MGHRA and CDR2 YSYEKL. V was cut by 1 base and J by 4 bases, with 11 bases left in between. CDR3 nucleotides: TGCGCCAGCAGCCAAGTCCCCCCAGCAGGAAACACCATATATTTT. This translates into CASSQVPPAGNTIYF.

This CDR3 reads CASGPLQGADTEAFF. The CDR3 DNA reads TGTGCCAGCGGCCCGCTACAGGGAGCCGACACTGAAGCTTTCTTT. V usage is TRBV5-4 and J usage is TRBJ1-1, with a weak D call TRBD1 (6 bases). The CDR3 sequence is 15 residues long. Germline-derived CDR1 and CDR2 are SGHNT and YYREEE (reference sequence). V was pared by 7 bases and J by 3 bases, with 19 bases between.

This clone was seen at least ten times. This chain uses TRBV2 with TRBJ2-7; 14 nucleotides align to TRBD2. There are 18 residues in the CDR3. The J segment lost 2 bases and the V segment lost 6 bases, leaving 12 bases of the junction unmatched. Looked up from germline, CDR1 is SNHLY and CDR2 is FYNNEI. CDR3 amino acids: CASRDPGTSGRVPYEQYF. The CDR3, as DNA: TGTGCCAGCAGGGATCCGGGGACTAGCGGGAGAGTACCCTACGAGCAGTACTTC.

Ten or more counts support this clone. V gene TRBV25-1 combines with J gene TRBJ1-1; 7 bases map to TRBD1. The trim removed 6 bases at V and 3 bases at J, leaving 4 bases unmatched. The CDR3 length is 13 residues. Germline V gene lookup returns CDR1 MGHDK and CDR2 SYGVNS. In DNA, the CDR3 is TGTGCCAGCAGGCGGGACAGCCACACTGAAGCTTTCTTT. Encoded protein: CASRRDSHTEAFF.

This clone was detected only once. V usage is TRBV7-9 and J usage is TRBJ2-7, with D possibly matching TRBD1 (5 bases). CDR3 length: 13 residues. V was shortened by 0 bases and J by 10 bases, with 13 bases between the two germline ends. In germline, CDR1 is SEHNR, CDR2 FQNEAQ (reference sequence). The CDR3 loop is CASSLAFTGDQYF. The CDR3 DNA follows: TGTGCCAGCAGCTTAGCTTTTACAGGAGATCAGTACTTC.

This clone was seen at least ten times. The CDR3 loop is CASSFPTAGAEAFF. CDR3 bases: TGTGCCAGCAGTTTCCCGACTGCCGGGGCTGAAGCTTTCTTT. The chain employs TRBV5-4 and TRBJ1-1, with no clear D. The CDR3 totals 14 residues. The germline V gene encodes CDR1 SGHNT and CDR2 YYREEE (reference sequence). Trimming left V 5 bases short and J 6 bases short, with 17 bases between.